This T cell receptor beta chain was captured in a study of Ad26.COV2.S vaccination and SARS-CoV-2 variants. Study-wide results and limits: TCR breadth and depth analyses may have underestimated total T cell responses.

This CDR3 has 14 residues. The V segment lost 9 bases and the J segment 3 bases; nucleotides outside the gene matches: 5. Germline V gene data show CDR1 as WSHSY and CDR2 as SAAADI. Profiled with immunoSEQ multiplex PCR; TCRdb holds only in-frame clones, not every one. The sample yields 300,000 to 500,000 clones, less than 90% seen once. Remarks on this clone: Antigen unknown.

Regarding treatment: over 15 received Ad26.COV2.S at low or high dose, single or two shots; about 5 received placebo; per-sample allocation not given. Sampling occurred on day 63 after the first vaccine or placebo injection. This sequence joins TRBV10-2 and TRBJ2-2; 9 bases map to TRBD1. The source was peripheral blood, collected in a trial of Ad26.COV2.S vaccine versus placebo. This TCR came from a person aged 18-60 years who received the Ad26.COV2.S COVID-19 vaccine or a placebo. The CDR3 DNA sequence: TGCGCCAGTAACCGGGACAGGGACACCGGGGAGCTGTTTTTT. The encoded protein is CASNRDRDTGELFF.